This T cell receptor (beta chain) was captured in a study of identical twins. This clonotype was observed a handful of times. Unmatched junction bases numbered 9, after V lost 0 bases and J lost 4 bases. Germline CDR1 reads SGDLS; CDR2 reads YYNGEE. The CDR3 runs 17 residues. Unique molecular identifiers were present on the cDNA, which also gained a universal primer site by template switching. TCRdb re-called the 5' RACE reads through MiXCR, storing one row per CDR3 protein. The table has 450,000 to 500,000 distinct CDR3 sequences, 13% to 15% seen once. Another study also made use of these data, one on yellow fever vaccine responses in identical twins. As that report states: Twins showed a vaccine T cell response that reportedly seemed partly convergent, partly personalized.

The chain has TRBV9 and TRBJ2-5; 10 bases fit TRBD2. The TCR was taken from a woman aged 18-29 years in good health. The specimen sequenced was CD4+ T cells sorted from blood. The CDR3 here is CASSVGDSGRLGETQYF. Here the CDR3 DNA reads TGTGCCAGCAGCGTAGGGGATAGCGGGAGGTTAGGAGAGACCCAGTACTTC. Variable domain in full (rest from reference TRBV9 and TRBJ2-5): DSGVTQTPKHLITATGQRVTLRCSPRSGDLSVYWYQQSLDQGLQFLIQYYNGEERAKGNILERFSAQQFPDLHSELNLSSLELGDSALYFCASSVGDSGRLGETQYFGPGTRLLVL.